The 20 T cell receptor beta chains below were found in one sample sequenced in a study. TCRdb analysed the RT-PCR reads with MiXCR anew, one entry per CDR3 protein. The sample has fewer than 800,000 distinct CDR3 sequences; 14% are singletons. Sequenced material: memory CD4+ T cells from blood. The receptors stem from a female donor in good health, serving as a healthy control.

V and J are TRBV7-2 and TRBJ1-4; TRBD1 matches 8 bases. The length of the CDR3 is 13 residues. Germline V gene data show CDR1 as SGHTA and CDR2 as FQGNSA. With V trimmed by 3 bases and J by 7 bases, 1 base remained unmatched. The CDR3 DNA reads TGTGCCAGCAGCTTGGGACAGGCTGAAAAACTGTTTTTT. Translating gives CASSLGQAEKLFF. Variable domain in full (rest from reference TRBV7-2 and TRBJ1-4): GAGVSQSPSNKVTEKGKDVELRCDPISGHTALYWYRQSLGQGLEFLIYFQGNSAPDKSGLPSDRFSAERTGGSVSTLTIQRTQQEDSAVYLCASSLGQAEKLFFGSGTQLSVL.

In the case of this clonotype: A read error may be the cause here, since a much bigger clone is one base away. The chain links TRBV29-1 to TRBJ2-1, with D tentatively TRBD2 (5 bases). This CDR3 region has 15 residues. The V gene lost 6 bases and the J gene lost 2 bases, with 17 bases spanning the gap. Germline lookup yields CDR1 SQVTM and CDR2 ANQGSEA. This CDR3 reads CSVTTRSGTYNEQFF. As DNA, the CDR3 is TGCAGCGTGACTACAAGGTCAGGAACCTACAATGAGCAGTTCTTC.

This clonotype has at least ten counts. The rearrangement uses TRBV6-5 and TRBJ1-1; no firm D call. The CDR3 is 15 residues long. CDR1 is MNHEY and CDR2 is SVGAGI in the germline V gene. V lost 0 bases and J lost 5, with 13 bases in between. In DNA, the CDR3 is TGTGCCAGCAGTTACTCGAATCCTTTGGAGACTGAAGCTTTCTTT. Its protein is CASSYSNPLETEAFF.

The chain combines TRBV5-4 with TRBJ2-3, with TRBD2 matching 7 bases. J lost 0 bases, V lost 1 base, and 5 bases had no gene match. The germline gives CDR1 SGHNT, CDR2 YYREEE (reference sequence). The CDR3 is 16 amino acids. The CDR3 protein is CASSLSLAVSTDTQYF. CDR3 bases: TGTGCCAGCAGCTTGTCGCTAGCGGTTAGCACAGATACGCAGTATTTT.

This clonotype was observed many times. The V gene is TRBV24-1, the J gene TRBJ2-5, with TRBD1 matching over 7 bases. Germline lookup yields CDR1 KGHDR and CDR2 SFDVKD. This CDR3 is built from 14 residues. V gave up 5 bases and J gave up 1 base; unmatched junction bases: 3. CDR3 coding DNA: TGTGCCACCAGTGGATGGGACAGCCAAGAGACCCAGTACTTC. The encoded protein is CATSGWDSQETQYF.

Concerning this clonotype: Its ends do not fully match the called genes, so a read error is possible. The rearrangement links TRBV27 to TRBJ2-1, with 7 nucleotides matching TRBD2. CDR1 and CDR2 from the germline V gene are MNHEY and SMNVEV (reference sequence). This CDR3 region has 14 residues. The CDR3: CVSQPGGSYNEQFF. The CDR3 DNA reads TGTGTCAGCCAACCGGGAGGCTCCTACAATGAGCAGTTCTTC.

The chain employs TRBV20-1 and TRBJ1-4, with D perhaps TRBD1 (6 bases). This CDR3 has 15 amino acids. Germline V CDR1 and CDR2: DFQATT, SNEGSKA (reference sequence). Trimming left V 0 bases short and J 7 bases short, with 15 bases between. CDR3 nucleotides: TGCAGTGCTAGAGACCTAAGCCGGGACACTGAAAAACTGTTTTTT. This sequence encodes CSARDLSRDTEKLFF.

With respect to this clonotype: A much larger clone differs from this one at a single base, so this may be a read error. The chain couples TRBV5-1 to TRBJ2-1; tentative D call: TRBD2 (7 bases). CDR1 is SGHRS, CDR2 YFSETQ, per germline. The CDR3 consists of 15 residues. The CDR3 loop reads CDSSLEGDYYNEQFF. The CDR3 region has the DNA TGCGACAGCAGCTTGGAGGGGGACTACTACAATGAGCAGTTCTTC. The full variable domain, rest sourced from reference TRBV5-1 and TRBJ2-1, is KAGVTQTPRYLIKTRGQQVTLSCSPISGHRSVSWYQQTPGQGLQFLFEYFSETQRNKGNFPGRFSGRQFSNSRSEMNVSTLELGDSALYLCDSSLEGDYYNEQFFGPGTRLTVL.

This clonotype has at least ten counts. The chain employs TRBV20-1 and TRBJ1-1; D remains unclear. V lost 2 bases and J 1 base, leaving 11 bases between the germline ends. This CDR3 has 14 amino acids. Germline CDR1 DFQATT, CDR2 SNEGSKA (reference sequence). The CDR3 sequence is CSARKPPKNTEAFF. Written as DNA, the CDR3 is TGCAGTGCTAGAAAGCCACCGAAGAACACTGAAGCTTTCTTT.

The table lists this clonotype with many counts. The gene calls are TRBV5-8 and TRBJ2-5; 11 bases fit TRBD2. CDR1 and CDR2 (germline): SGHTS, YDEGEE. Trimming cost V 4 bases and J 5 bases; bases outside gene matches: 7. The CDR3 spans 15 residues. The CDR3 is CASSPRLAGQETQYF. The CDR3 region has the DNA TGTGCCAGCAGCCCCAGACTAGCGGGACAGGAGACCCAGTACTTC.

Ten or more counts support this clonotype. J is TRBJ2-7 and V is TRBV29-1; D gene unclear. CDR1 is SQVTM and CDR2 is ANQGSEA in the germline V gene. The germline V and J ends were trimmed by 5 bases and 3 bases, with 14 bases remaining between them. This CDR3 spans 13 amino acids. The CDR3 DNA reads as TGCAGCGTTTGCCCTAACATGGGCTACGAGCAGTACTTC. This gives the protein CSVCPNMGYEQYF.

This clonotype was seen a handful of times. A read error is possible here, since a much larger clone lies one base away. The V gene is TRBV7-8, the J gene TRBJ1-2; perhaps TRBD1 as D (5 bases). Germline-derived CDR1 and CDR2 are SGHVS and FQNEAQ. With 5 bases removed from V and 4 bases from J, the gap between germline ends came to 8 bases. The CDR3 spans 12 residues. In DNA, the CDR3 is TGTGCCAGCAGCGCCGACAGCTATGGCTACACCTTC. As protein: CASSADSYGYTF.

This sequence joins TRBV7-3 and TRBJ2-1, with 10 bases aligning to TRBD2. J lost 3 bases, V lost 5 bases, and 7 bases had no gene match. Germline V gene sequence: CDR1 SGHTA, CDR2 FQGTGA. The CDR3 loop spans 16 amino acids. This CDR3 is CASSLVAGGYYNEQFF. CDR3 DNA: TGTGCCAGCAGCCTAGTAGCGGGAGGCTACTACAATGAGCAGTTCTTC.

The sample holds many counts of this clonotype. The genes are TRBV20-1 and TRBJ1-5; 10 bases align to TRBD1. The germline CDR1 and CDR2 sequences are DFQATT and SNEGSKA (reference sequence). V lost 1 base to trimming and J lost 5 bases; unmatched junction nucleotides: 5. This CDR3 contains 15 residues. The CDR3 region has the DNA TGCAGTGCTAGAGGTCGGGACAGGGGACATCAGCCCCAGCATTTT. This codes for CSARGRDRGHQPQHF.

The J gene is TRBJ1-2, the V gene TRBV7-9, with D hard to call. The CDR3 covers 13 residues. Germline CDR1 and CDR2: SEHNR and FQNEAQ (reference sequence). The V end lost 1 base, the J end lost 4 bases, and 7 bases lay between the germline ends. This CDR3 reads CASSLEQPYGYTF. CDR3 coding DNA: TGTGCCAGCAGCTTAGAACAGCCCTATGGCTACACCTTC.

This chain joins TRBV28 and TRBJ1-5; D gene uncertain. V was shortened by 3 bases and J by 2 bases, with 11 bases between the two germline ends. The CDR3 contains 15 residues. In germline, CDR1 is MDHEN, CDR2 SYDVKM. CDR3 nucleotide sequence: TGTGCCAGCAGTTTGTTTGTAAGCGGCAATCAGCCCCAGCATTTT. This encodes CASSLFVSGNQPQHF.

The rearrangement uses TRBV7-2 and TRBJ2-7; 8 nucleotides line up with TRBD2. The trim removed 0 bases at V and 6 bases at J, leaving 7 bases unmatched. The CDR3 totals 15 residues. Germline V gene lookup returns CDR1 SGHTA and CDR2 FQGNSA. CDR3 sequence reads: CASSLARGGYCEQYF. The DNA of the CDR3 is TGTGCCAGCAGCTTAGCGCGCGGGGGGTACTGCGAGCAGTACTTC.

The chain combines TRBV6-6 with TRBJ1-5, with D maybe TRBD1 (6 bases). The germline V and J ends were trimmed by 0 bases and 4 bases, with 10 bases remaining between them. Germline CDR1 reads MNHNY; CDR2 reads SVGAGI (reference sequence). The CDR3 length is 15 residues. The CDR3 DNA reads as TGTGCCAGCAGTTACTCGCAGGGGACAAATCAGCCCCAGCATTTT. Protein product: CASSYSQGTNQPQHF.

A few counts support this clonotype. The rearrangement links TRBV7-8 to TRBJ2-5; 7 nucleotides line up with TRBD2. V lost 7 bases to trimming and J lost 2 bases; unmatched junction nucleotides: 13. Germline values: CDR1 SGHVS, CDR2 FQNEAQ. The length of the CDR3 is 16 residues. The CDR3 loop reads CASNNLLGLPQETQYF. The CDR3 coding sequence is TGTGCCAGCAACAACCTCTTGGGACTACCTCAAGAGACCCAGTACTTC.

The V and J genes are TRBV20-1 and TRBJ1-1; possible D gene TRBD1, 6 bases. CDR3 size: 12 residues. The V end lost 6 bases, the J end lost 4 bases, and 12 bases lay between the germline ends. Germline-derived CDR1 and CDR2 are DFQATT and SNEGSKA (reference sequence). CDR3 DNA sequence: TGCAGTGCCGACGAAGGGGGCACTGAAGCTTTCTTT. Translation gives CSADEGGTEAFF.